The clone carrying this T cell receptor (beta chain) was seen a handful of times. TCRdb fed the RT-PCR reads into MiXCR, producing one record per CDR3 protein. The sample includes about 680,000 distinct CDR3 sequences, over 12% seen only once; the top ten take 3.6%. The V gene lost 0 bases and the J gene lost 2 bases, with 9 bases spanning the gap. Germline V gene lookup returns CDR1 SGDLS and CDR2 YYNGEE. CDR3 length equals 15 residues. This TCR derives from a female donor in good health, serving as a healthy control. Source material: memory CD4+ T cells from blood. The rearrangement uses TRBV9 and TRBJ2-1; D is undetermined. The CDR3 nucleotides are TGTGCCAGCAGCGTAGATGACCCGACCTACAATGAGCAGTTCTTC. This gives the protein CASSVDDPTYNEQFF.